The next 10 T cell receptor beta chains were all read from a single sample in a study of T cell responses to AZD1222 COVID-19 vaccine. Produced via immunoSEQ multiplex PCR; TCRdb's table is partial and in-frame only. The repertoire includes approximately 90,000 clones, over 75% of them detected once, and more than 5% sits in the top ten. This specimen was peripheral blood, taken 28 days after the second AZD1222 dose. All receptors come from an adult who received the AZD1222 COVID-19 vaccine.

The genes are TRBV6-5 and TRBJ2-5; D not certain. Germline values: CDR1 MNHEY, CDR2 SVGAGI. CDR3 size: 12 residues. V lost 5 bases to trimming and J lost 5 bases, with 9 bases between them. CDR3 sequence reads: CASSTKWETQYF. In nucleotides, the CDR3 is TGTGCCAGCAGTACAAAGTGGGAGACCCAGTACTTC.

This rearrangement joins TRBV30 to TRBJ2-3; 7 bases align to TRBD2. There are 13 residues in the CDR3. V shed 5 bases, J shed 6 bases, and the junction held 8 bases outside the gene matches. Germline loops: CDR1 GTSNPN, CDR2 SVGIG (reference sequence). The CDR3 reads CAWWEGSFDTQYF. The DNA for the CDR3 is TGTGCCTGGTGGGAGGGGAGCTTCGATACGCAGTATTTT.

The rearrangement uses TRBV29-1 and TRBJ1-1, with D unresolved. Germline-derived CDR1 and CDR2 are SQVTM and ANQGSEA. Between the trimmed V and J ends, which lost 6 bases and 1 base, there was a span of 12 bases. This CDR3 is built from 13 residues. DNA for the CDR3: TGCAGCGTCAGAACTAACACGAACACTGAAGCTTTCTTT. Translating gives CSVRTNTNTEAFF.

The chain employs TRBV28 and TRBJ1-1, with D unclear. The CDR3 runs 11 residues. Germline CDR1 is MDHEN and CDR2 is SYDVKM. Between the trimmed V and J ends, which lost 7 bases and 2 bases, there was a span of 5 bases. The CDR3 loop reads CASTSNTEAFF. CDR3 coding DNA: TGTGCCAGCACCTCCAACACTGAAGCTTTCTTT.

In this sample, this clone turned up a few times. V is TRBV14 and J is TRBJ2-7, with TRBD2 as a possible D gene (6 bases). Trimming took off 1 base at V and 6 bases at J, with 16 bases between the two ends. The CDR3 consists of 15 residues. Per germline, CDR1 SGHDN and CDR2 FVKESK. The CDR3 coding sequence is TGTGCCAGCAGCCAAGTACCGGGGGATTTGGGCGAGCAGTACTTC. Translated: CASSQVPGDLGEQYF.

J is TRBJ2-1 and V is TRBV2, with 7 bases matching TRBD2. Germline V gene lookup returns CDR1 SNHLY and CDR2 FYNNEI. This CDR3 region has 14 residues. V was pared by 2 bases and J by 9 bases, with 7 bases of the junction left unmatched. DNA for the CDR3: TGTGCCAGCAGTGAATGGGGGGGGGACGGTGAGCAGTTCTTC. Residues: CASSEWGGDGEQFF.

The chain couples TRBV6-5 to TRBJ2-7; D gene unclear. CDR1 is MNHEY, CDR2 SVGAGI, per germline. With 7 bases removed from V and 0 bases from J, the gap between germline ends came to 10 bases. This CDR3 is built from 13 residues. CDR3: CASNGRSSYEQYF. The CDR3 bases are TGTGCCAGCAACGGACGGAGCTCCTACGAGCAGTACTTC.

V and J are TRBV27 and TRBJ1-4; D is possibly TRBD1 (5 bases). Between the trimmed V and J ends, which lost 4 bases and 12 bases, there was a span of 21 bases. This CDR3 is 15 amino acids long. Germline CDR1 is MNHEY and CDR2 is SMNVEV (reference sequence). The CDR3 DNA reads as TGTGCCAGCAGTTCAGCCGGGGCACGGGATAAGGAACTGTTTTTT. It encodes CASSSAGARDKELFF.

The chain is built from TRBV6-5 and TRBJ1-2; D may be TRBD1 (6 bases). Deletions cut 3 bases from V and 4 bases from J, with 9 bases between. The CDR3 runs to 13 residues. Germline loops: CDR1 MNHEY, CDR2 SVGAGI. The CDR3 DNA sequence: TGTGCCAGCAGTTATGGGGGCAGCTATGGCTACACCTTC. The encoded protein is CASSYGGSYGYTF.

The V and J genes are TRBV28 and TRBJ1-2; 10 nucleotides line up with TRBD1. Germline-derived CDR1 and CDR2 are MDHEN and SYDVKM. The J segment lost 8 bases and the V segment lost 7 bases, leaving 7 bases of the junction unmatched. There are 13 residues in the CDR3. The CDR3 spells CASTGDRGYGYTF. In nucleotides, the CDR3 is TGTGCCAGCACCGGGGACAGGGGATACGGCTACACCTTC.